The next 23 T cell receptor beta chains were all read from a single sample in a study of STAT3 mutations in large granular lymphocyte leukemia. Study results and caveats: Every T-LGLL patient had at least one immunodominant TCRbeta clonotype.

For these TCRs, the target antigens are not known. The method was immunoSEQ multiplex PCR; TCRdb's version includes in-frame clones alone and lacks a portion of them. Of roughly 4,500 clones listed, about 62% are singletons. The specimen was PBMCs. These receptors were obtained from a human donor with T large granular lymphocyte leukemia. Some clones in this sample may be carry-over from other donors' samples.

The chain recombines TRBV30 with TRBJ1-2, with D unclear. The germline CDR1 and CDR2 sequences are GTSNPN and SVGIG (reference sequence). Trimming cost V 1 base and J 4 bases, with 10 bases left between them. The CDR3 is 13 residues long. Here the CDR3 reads CAWSEGVGYGYTF. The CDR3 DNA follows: TGTGCCTGGAGTGAGGGCGTAGGCTATGGCTACACCTTC. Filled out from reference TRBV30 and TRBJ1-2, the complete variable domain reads SQTIHQWPATLVQPVGSPLSLECTVEGTSNPNLYWYRQAAGRGLQLLFYSVGIGQISSEVPQNLSASRPQDRQFILSSKKLLLSDSGFYLCAWSEGVGYGYTFGSGTRLTVV.

CDR3 DNA sequence: TGTGCCACCAGCAGAGGGGCCGGGGGCAGTTATGGCTACACCTTC. It codes for CATSRGAGGSYGYTF. J is TRBJ1-2 and V is TRBV15, with D possibly being TRBD1 (6 bases). Germline V gives CDR1 LNHNV, CDR2 YYDKDF (reference sequence). The CDR3 loop spans 15 amino acids. V was trimmed by 1 base and J by 5 bases, leaving 14 bases between them.

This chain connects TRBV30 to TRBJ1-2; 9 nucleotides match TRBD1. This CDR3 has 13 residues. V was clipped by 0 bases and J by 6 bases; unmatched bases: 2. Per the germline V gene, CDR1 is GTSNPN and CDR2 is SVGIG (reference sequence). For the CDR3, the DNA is TGTGCCTGGAGTGTCCGGGACAGGGATGGCTACACCTTC. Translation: CAWSVRDRDGYTF.

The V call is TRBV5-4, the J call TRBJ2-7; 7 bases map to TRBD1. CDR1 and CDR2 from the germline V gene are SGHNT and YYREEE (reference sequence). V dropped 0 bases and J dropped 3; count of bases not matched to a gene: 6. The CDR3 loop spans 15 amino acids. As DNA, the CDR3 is TGTGCCAGCAGCTTGGCGGGACAGTCAGGCTACGAGCAGTACTTC. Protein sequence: CASSLAGQSGYEQYF.

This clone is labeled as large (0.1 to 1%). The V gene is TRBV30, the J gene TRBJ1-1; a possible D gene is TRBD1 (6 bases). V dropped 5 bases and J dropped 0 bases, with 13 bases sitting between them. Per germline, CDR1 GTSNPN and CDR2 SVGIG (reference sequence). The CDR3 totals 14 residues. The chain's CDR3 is CAWGDNFMNTEAFF. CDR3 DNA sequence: TGTGCCTGGGGGGACAACTTCATGAACACTGAAGCTTTCTTT.

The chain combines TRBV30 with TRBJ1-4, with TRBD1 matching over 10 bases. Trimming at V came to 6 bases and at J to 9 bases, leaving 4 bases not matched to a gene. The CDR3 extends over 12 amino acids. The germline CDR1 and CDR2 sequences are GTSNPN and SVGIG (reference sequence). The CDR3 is CACAGQGQKLFF. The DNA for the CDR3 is TGTGCCTGTGCGGGACAGGGGCAAAAACTGTTTTTT.

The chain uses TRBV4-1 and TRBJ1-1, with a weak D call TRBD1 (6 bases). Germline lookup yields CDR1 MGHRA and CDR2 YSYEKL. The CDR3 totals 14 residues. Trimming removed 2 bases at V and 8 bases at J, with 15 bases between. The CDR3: CASSQFGQRLEAFF. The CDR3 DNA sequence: TGCGCCAGCAGCCAATTTGGACAGAGACTCGAAGCTTTCTTT.

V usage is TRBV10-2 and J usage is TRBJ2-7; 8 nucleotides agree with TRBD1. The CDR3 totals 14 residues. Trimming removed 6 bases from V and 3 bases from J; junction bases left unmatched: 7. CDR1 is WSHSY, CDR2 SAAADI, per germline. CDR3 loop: CASRAGQALYEQYF. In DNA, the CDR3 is TGCGCCAGCAGGGCGGGACAGGCTCTCTACGAGCAGTACTTC.

The CDR3 DNA reads TGTGCCAGCAGTTACGGTCCGACAAAAGATGGCTACACCTTC. Translating it yields CASSYGPTKDGYTF. This chain connects TRBV6-5 to TRBJ1-2; D unclear. Trimming left V 2 bases short and J 6 bases short, with 13 bases between. The CDR3 extends over 14 amino acids. Germline V gene lookup returns CDR1 MNHEY and CDR2 SVGAGI.

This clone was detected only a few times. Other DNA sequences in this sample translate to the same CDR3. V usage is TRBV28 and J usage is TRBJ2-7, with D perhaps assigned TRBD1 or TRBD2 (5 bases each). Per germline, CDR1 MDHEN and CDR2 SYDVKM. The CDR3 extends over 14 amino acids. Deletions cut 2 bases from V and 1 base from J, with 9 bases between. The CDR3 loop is CASSLRGPSYEQYF. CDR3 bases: TGTGCCAGCAGTTTAAGGGGACCTTCCTACGAGCAGTACTTC.

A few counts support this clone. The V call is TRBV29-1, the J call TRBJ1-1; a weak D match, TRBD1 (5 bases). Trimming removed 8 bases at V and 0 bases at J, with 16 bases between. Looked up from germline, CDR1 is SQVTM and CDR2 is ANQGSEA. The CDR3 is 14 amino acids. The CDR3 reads CSSQGANLNTEAFF. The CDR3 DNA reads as TGCAGCTCTCAGGGAGCAAACTTGAACACTGAAGCTTTCTTT.

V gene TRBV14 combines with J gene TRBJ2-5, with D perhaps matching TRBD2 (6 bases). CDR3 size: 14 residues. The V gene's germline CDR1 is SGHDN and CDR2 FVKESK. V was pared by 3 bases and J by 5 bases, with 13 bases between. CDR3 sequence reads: CASSHLLARETQYF. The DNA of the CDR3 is TGTGCCAGCAGCCACTTACTAGCACGGGAGACCCAGTACTTC.

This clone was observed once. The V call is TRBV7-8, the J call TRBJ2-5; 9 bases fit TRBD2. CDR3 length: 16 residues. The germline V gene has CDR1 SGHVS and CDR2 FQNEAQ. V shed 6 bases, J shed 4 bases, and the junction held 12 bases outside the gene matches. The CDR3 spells CASSPVSSGSRETQYF. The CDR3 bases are TGTGCCAGCAGTCCTGTTAGTAGCGGGAGTAGAGAGACCCAGTACTTC.

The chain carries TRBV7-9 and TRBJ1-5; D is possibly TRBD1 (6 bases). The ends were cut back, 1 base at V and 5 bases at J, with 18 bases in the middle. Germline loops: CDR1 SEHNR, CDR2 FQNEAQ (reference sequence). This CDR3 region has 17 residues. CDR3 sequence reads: CASSLGPGEALDQPQHF. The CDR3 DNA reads TGTGCCAGCAGCTTAGGACCAGGGGAGGCTTTGGATCAGCCCCAGCATTTT.

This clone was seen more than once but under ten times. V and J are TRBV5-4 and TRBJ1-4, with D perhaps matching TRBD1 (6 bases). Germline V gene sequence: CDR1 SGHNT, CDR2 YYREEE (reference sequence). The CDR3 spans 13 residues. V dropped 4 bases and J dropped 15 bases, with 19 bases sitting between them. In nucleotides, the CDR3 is TGTGCCAGCAGCATCCACCCGACAGGCCTGGTGTTTTTT. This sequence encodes CASSIHPTGLVFF. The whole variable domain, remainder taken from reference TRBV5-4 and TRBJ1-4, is ETGVTQSPTHLIKTRGQQVTLRCSSQSGHNTVSWYQQALGQGPQFIFQYYREEENGRGNFPPRFSGLQFPNYSSELNVNALELDDSALYLCASSIHPTGLVFFGSGTQLSVL.

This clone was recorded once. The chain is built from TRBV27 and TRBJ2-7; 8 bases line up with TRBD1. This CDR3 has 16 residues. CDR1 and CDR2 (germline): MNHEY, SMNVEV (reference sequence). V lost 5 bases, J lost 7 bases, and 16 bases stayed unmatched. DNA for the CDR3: TGTGCCAGCAGTGTGACAGGGGACCCATTACTTTGGGAGCAGTACTTC. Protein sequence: CASSVTGDPLLWEQYF.

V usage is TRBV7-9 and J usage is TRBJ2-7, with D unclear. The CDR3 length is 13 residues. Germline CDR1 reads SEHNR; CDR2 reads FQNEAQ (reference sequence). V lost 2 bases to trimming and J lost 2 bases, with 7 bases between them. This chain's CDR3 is CASSLKGTYEQYF. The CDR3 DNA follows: TGTGCCAGCAGCTTAAAGGGAACCTACGAGCAGTACTTC.

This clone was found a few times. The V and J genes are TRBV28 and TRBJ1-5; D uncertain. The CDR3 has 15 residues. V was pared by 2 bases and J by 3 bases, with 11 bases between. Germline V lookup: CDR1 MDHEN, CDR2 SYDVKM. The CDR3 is CASSLAQITNQPQHF. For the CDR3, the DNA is TGTGCCAGCAGTTTAGCCCAGATAACCAATCAGCCCCAGCATTTT.

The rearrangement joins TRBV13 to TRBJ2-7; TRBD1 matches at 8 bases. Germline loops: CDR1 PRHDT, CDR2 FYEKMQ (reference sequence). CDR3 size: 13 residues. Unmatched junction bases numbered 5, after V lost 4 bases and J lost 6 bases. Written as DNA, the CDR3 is TGTGCCAGCAGCTCGGACAGGGCCTCCGAGCAGTACTTC. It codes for CASSSDRASEQYF.

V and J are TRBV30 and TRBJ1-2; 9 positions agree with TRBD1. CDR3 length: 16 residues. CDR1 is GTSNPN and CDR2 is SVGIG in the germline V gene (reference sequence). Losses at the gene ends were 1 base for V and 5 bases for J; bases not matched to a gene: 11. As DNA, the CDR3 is TGTGCCTGGAGTGACCAACGACAGGGGGAAGGGTATGGCTACACCTTC. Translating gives CAWSDQRQGEGYGYTF.

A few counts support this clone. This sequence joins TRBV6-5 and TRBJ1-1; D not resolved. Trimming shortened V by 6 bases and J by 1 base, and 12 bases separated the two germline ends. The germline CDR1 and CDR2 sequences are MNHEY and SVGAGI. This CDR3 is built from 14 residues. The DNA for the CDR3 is TGTGCCAGCAGCACCCGACGGGAGAACACTGAAGCTTTCTTT. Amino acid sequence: CASSTRRENTEAFF.

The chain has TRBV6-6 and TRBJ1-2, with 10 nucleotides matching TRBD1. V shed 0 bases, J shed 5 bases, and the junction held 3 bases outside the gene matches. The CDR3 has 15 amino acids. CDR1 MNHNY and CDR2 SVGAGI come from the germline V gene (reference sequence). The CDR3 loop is CASSYSGDRGYGYTF. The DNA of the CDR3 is TGTGCCAGCAGTTACTCTGGGGACAGGGGATATGGCTACACCTTC.

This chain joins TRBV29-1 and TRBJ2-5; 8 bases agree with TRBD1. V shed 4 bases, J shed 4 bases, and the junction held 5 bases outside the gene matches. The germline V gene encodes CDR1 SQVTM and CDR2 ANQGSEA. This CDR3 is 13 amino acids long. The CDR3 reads CSVAQGVAETQYF. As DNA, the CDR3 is TGCAGCGTTGCACAGGGGGTGGCAGAGACCCAGTACTTC.